The 20 T cell receptor beta chains reported below all come from one sample, sequenced in a study of cytomegalovirus exposure and HLA in healthy donors. The PCR used 60 Vbeta and 13 Jbeta primers. Sequenced by immunoSEQ multiplex PCR; TCRdb stores in-frame clones only, minus some. The sample consists of some 120,000 clones, 70% to 80% of them appearing once. The sequenced material came from PBMCs. The receptors originated from a middle-aged man in good health and CMV-seropositive.

The chain uses TRBV19 and TRBJ2-7; 8 nucleotides agree with TRBD1. V trimming: 5 bases; J trimming: 5 bases; junction bases outside the gene matches: 14. The CDR3 runs to 16 residues. Germline V CDR1 and CDR2: LNHDA, SQIVND (reference sequence). The CDR3 loop is CASSRGGTGGSHEQYF. The CDR3 DNA reads TGTGCCAGTAGTCGAGGGGGTACAGGGGGTTCCCACGAGCAGTACTTC.

This sequence joins TRBV4-2 and TRBJ1-1; D is unresolved. The CDR3 sequence is 14 residues long. Germline-derived CDR1 and CDR2 are LGHNA and YNFKEQ. Trimming shortened V by 2 bases and J by 0 bases, and 7 bases separated the two germline ends. The CDR3: CASSQHSMNTEAFF. The CDR3 coding sequence is TGTGCCAGCAGCCAACACAGCATGAACACTGAAGCTTTCTTT.

The gene calls are TRBV11-1 and TRBJ2-2; the D gene is possibly TRBD1 (6 bases). Trimming stripped 3 bases from V and 1 base from J, with 6 bases between. The CDR3 runs to 14 residues. Per the germline V gene, CDR1 is SGHAT and CDR2 is FQDESV (reference sequence). The CDR3 DNA reads as TGTGCCAGCAGCTTGGGACAGAACACCGGGGAGCTGTTTTTT. Translation gives CASSLGQNTGELFF. The whole variable domain, remainder taken from reference TRBV11-1 and TRBJ2-2, is EAEVAQSPRYKITEKSQAVAFWCDPISGHATLYWYRQILGQGPELLVQFQDESVVDDSQLPKDRFSAERLKGVDSTLKIQPAELGDSAMYLCASSLGQNTGELFFGEGSRLTVL.

This clone was detected once. The V and J genes are TRBV6-1 and TRBJ2-7; TRBD2 matches at 9 bases. The CDR3 sequence is 14 residues long. J was trimmed by 3 bases and V by 3 bases; bases with no gene match: 3. Germline CDR1 MNHNS, CDR2 SASEGT. The CDR3 sequence is CASSETSGFYEQYF. In DNA form, the CDR3 reads TGTGCCAGCAGTGAGACTAGCGGCTTCTACGAGCAGTACTTC.

This chain links TRBV2 with TRBJ2-7; D not resolved. The CDR3 totals 10 residues. Germline V lookup: CDR1 SNHLY, CDR2 FYNNEI. V gave up 6 bases and J gave up 3 bases, with 3 bases separating them. The CDR3 DNA follows: TGTGCCAGCAGCGGCTACGAGCAGTACTTC. As protein: CASSGYEQYF.

Only one count was recorded for this clone. The CDR3 DNA reads as TGTGCCACCAGCGGTTGGGACAGGGGGAACTATGGCTACACCTTC. It translates to CATSGWDRGNYGYTF. The chain couples TRBV15 to TRBJ1-2; 11 bases match TRBD1. Germline CDR1 and CDR2: LNHNV and YYDKDF (reference sequence). The CDR3 is made up of 15 amino acids. Trimming cost V 5 bases and J 2 bases; bases outside gene matches: 4. The variable domain in full, completed from reference TRBV15 and TRBJ1-2, reads DAMVIQNPRYQVTQFGKPVTLSCSQTLNHNVMYWYQQKSSQAPKLLFHYYDKDFNNEADTPDNFQSRRPNTSFCFLDIRSPGLGDTAMYLCATSGWDRGNYGYTFGSGTRLTVV.

The CDR3 here is CASSRPTGGDGYTF. The CDR3 nucleotides are TGTGCCAGCAGTCGCCCGACAGGGGGCGACGGCTACACCTTC. The chain is built from TRBV6-5 and TRBJ1-2, with 10 bases matching TRBD1. The CDR3 is 14 residues long. V lost 5 bases, J lost 8 bases, and 8 bases stayed unmatched. CDR1 is MNHEY, CDR2 SVGAGI, per germline.

This clone occurred a few times. The chain uses TRBV7-9 and TRBJ2-2, with 9 positions matching TRBD2. V dropped 4 bases and J dropped 0; count of bases not matched to a gene: 6. This CDR3 is built from 17 residues. Germline V CDR1 and CDR2: SEHNR, FQNEAQ (reference sequence). The CDR3 loop reads CASSSLAGVTNTGELFF. CDR3 DNA: TGTGCCAGCAGCTCCTTAGCGGGAGTGACGAACACCGGGGAGCTGTTTTTT.

V is TRBV5-1 and J is TRBJ2-5; the D gene is possibly TRBD1 (5 bases). CDR3 size: 15 residues. Germline V gene sequence: CDR1 SGHRS, CDR2 YFSETQ. V lost 0 bases, J lost 5 bases, and 14 bases lay in between. CDR3 bases: TGCGCCAGCAGCTTGGCGGCAGGGTCTTACGAGACCCAGTACTTC. Translated: CASSLAAGSYETQYF. Combining the CDR3 with reference TRBV5-1 and TRBJ2-5 gives the whole variable domain KAGVTQTPRYLIKTRGQQVTLSCSPISGHRSVSWYQQTPGQGLQFLFEYFSETQRNKGNFPGRFSGRQFSNSRSEMNVSTLELGDSALYLCASSLAAGSYETQYFGPGTRLLVL.

This clone has only one observation. This chain uses TRBV9 with TRBJ2-4, with 7 nucleotides matching TRBD1. CDR3 length: 18 residues. Germline V gene lookup returns CDR1 SGDLS and CDR2 YYNGEE. J lost 2 bases, V lost 0 bases, and 11 bases had no gene match. The CDR3 reads CASSVGGGDRTPKNIQYF. The DNA of the CDR3 is TGTGCCAGCAGCGTAGGAGGGGGCGATAGAACCCCCAAAAACATTCAGTACTTC.

V gene TRBV4-2 combines with J gene TRBJ1-2; D may be TRBD1 (5 bases). Germline assignment: CDR1 LGHNA and CDR2 YNFKEQ. V shed 4 bases and J shed 2 bases, with 11 bases lying between them. The CDR3 covers 14 residues. CDR3 protein: CASSLGGQNYGYTF. CDR3 sequence (DNA): TGTGCCAGCAGCCTAGGCGGACAAAACTATGGCTACACCTTC.

The chain joins TRBV11-2 to TRBJ1-1; 11 nucleotides align to TRBD1. Germline assignment: CDR1 SGHAT and CDR2 FQNNGV. This CDR3 comprises 17 residues. V dropped 3 bases and J dropped 5; count of bases not matched to a gene: 11. The CDR3 spells CASSFIFMGTGGTEAFF. The DNA of the CDR3 is TGTGCCAGCAGCTTTATCTTTATGGGGACAGGGGGGACTGAAGCTTTCTTT.

This chain uses TRBV7-2 with TRBJ2-5; TRBD2 aligns across 8 bases. This CDR3 comprises 15 residues. Germline CDR1 reads SGHTA; CDR2 reads FQGNSA. The V gene end was trimmed by 3 bases and the J gene end by 3 bases; junction bases not matched to a gene: 6. In nucleotides, the CDR3 is TGTGCCAGCAGCTTGACGCGGGGGGCAGAAGAGACCCAGTACTTC. Protein product: CASSLTRGAEETQYF.

The chain employs TRBV30 and TRBJ2-7; 7 bases agree with TRBD1. Germline assignment: CDR1 GTSNPN and CDR2 SVGIG (reference sequence). With V trimmed by 4 bases and J by 3 bases, 6 bases remained unmatched. The CDR3 totals 13 residues. The CDR3: CAWNRDRFYEQYF. For the CDR3, the DNA is TGTGCCTGGAACCGGGACAGATTCTACGAGCAGTACTTC.

The chain employs TRBV27 and TRBJ2-7, with a possible D match to TRBD2 (5 bases). Germline V gene data show CDR1 as MNHEY and CDR2 as SMNVEV (reference sequence). The ends were cut back, 4 bases at V and 0 bases at J, with 10 bases in the middle. The CDR3 loop spans 14 amino acids. CDR3 nucleotide sequence: TGTGCCAGCAGTTCCCCCGGGATCTCCTACGAGCAGTACTTC. The encoded protein is CASSSPGISYEQYF.

The chain is built from TRBV10-3 and TRBJ1-2; 7 nucleotides agree with TRBD1. The CDR3 spans 14 residues. Trimming took 3 bases from V and 2 from J; bases not matched to a gene: 3. Germline CDR1 is ENHRY and CDR2 is SYGVKD. The CDR3 DNA sequence: TGTGCCATCAGTGAAGAACAGGGGAACTATGGCTACACCTTC. This translates into CAISEEQGNYGYTF.

This clone occurred a few times. The chain links TRBV5-1 to TRBJ1-1, with 7 bases aligning to TRBD1. CDR1 is SGHRS and CDR2 is YFSETQ in the germline V gene. Germline trimming cut 2 bases from V and 3 bases from J; bases unmatched to any gene: 4. The CDR3 spans 14 residues. This chain's CDR3 is CASSFSGGDTEAFF. The CDR3 nucleotides read TGCGCCAGCAGCTTCTCAGGGGGAGACACTGAAGCTTTCTTT.

The chain has TRBV11-1 and TRBJ2-1; TRBD2 aligns across 8 bases. Unmatched junction bases numbered 8, after V lost 1 base and J lost 9 bases. The CDR3 runs 15 residues. From germline, CDR1 is SGHAT and CDR2 FQDESV (reference sequence). CDR3 amino acids: CASSLGPAGEGEQFF. In DNA form, the CDR3 reads TGTGCCAGCAGCTTAGGCCCAGCGGGAGAGGGTGAGCAGTTCTTC.

This clone was seen a single time. The chain joins TRBV5-4 to TRBJ2-7, with 8 bases matching TRBD1. The CDR3 covers 16 residues. Germline values: CDR1 SGHNT, CDR2 YYREEE (reference sequence). V lost 4 bases to trimming and J lost 7 bases; unmatched junction nucleotides: 16. Written as DNA, the CDR3 is TGTGCCAGCAGCGGAACCGGGACAGGCTCGTTCGGGGAGCAGTACTTC. Protein sequence: CASSGTGTGSFGEQYF. Based on the CDR3 plus reference TRBV5-4 and TRBJ2-7, the full variable domain is ETGVTQSPTHLIKTRGQQVTLRCSSQSGHNTVSWYQQALGQGPQFIFQYYREEENGRGNFPPRFSGLQFPNYSSELNVNALELDDSALYLCASSGTGTGSFGEQYFGPGTRLTVT.

The chain carries TRBV21-1 and TRBJ1-4. TRBV21-1 has pseudogene status. The CDR3 extends over 15 amino acids. Written as DNA, the CDR3 is TGTGCCAGCAGCAAAGATGCGGGGCTGGCTGAAAAACTGTTTTTT. Protein: CASSKDAGLAEKLFF.